This is a list of T cell receptor beta chains from one sample in a study of shared clonotypes between healthy human individuals. TCRdb's copy holds only in-frame clones and misses some; the assay was immunoSEQ multiplex PCR. The table lists fewer than 700,000 clones, roughly 79% of them singletons, with around 12% in the top ten. The material sequenced was PBMCs. These receptors all stem from a woman aged 40-49 years in good health. Some clones in this sample may be carry-over from other donors' samples. The CDR3 runs from the conserved cysteine through the conserved F or W. The order of the fields is J gene, clone size, D gene, V gene, CDR3 protein, CDR3 DNA. The D gene is left open where the match is weak. Clone size is not always given. Where it is, it says once, few, many or a class for expanded clones.

J gene: TRBJ2-1; clone size: many; D gene: .; V gene: TRBV9; CDR3 protein: CASSVVGGIYNEQFF; CDR3 DNA: TGTGCCAGCAGCGTAGTGGGGGGAATATACAATGAGCAGTTCTTC
J gene: TRBJ2-5; clone size: .; D gene: TRBD1; V gene: TRBV28; CDR3 protein: CASSPYSGQGHRTQYF; CDR3 DNA: TGTGCCAGCAGCCCCTATTCGGGACAGGGCCATAGGACCCAGTACTTC
J gene: TRBJ2-7; clone size: .; D gene: .; V gene: TRBV4-2; CDR3 protein: CASSHLQGSEQYF; CDR3 DNA: TGTGCCAGCAGCCACTTACAAGGGTCCGAGCAGTACTTC
J gene: TRBJ1-1; clone size: .; D gene: .; V gene: TRBV27; CDR3 protein: CASSKIKPGLLTEAFF; CDR3 DNA: TGTGCCAGCAGTAAAATAAAACCAGGACTGCTCACTGAAGCTTTCTTT
J gene: TRBJ1-5; clone size: .; D gene: TRBD1; V gene: TRBV27; CDR3 protein: CASSSGDRVQPQHF; CDR3 DNA: TGTGCCAGCAGTTCCGGGGACAGGGTACAGCCCCAGCATTTT
J gene: TRBJ1-3; clone size: .; D gene: .; V gene: TRBV30; CDR3 protein: CAWTSGNTIYF; CDR3 DNA: TGTGCCTGGACCTCTGGAAACACCATATATTTT
J gene: TRBJ2-1; clone size: many; D gene: .; V gene: TRBV5-1; CDR3 protein: CASSSGVEGNEQFF; CDR3 DNA: TGCGCCAGCAGCTCAGGGGTGGAGGGCAATGAGCAGTTCTTC
J gene: TRBJ2-5; clone size: .; D gene: TRBD2; V gene: TRBV7-9; CDR3 protein: CASSALAGPRRRGQETQYF; CDR3 DNA: TGTGCCAGCAGCGCCCTAGCGGGTCCACGGAGAAGGGGTCAAGAGACCCAGTACTTC
J gene: TRBJ2-7; clone size: .; D gene: TRBD2; V gene: TRBV5-1; CDR3 protein: CASSLVSSGSHEQYF; CDR3 DNA: TGCGCCAGCAGCTTGGTGTCTAGCGGGAGCCACGAGCAGTACTTC
J gene: TRBJ2-1; clone size: few; D gene: .; V gene: TRBV5-6; CDR3 protein: CASSPQGLRSYNEQFF; CDR3 DNA: TGTGCCAGCAGCCCGCAGGGACTTCGTTCCTACAATGAGCAGTTCTTC
J gene: TRBJ1-1; clone size: .; D gene: .; V gene: TRBV7-2; CDR3 protein: CASSLGLFSGAEAFF; CDR3 DNA: TGTGCCAGCAGCTTAGGCCTGTTTAGTGGCGCTGAAGCTTTCTTT
J gene: TRBJ1-2; clone size: .; D gene: .; V gene: TRBV18; CDR3 protein: CASSPSRGADYGYTF; CDR3 DNA: TGTGCCAGCTCACCCAGTAGGGGCGCCGACTATGGCTACACCTTC
J gene: TRBJ1-1; clone size: .; D gene: .; V gene: TRBV19; CDR3 protein: CASMVGTNTEAFF; CDR3 DNA: TGTGCCAGTATGGTAGGGACCAACACTGAAGCTTTCTTT
J gene: TRBJ2-1; clone size: .; D gene: TRBD2; V gene: TRBV30; CDR3 protein: CARSGDYYNEQFF; CDR3 DNA: TGTGCCCGATCTGGGGACTACTACAATGAGCAGTTCTTC
J gene: TRBJ2-7; clone size: medium-sized; D gene: .; V gene: TRBV4-3; CDR3 protein: CASSQGLSGLRAEQYF; CDR3 DNA: TGCGCCAGCAGCCAGGGATTATCGGGACTCCGGGCCGAGCAGTACTTC
J gene: TRBJ2-3; clone size: many; D gene: TRBD2; V gene: TRBV7-9; CDR3 protein: CASSLERDGVTQYF; CDR3 DNA: TGTGCCAGCAGCTTAGAGCGGGATGGTGTTACGCAGTATTTT
J gene: TRBJ2-3; clone size: once; D gene: .; V gene: TRBV5-6; CDR3 protein: CASTLRWGTDTQYF; CDR3 DNA: TGTGCCAGCACCCTTCGATGGGGCACAGATACGCAGTATTTT
J gene: TRBJ2-7; clone size: .; D gene: .; V gene: TRBV5-6; CDR3 protein: CASGRGAPYEQYF; CDR3 DNA: TGTGCCAGCGGCCGAGGGGCACCCTACGAGCAGTACTTC
J gene: TRBJ2-7; clone size: .; D gene: .; V gene: TRBV2; CDR3 protein: CASSEPLGKYEQYF; CDR3 DNA: TGTGCCAGCAGTGAACCGCTAGGGAAGTACGAGCAGTACTTC
J gene: TRBJ1-2; clone size: .; D gene: .; V gene: TRBV28; CDR3 protein: CASSSPPYGYTF; CDR3 DNA: TGTGCCAGCAGTTCCCCACCTTATGGCTACACCTTC
J gene: TRBJ2-7; clone size: .; D gene: .; V gene: TRBV7-9; CDR3 protein: CASSYEWRYEQYF; CDR3 DNA: TGTGCCAGCAGCTACGAATGGCGGTACGAGCAGTACTTC
J gene: TRBJ2-7; clone size: .; D gene: .; V gene: TRBV18; CDR3 protein: CASSLSAGIYEQYF; CDR3 DNA: TGTGCCAGCTCCCTTAGTGCTGGGATCTACGAGCAGTACTTC
J gene: TRBJ2-2; clone size: .; D gene: .; V gene: TRBV6-5; CDR3 protein: CASSYSRAGGELFF; CDR3 DNA: TGTGCCAGCAGTTACTCAAGGGCGGGCGGGGAGCTGTTTTTT
J gene: TRBJ2-7; clone size: .; D gene: .; V gene: TRBV6-5; CDR3 protein: CASSYTPREQYF; CDR3 DNA: TGTGCCAGCAGTTACACCCCGCGGGAGCAGTACTTC
J gene: TRBJ2-7; clone size: .; D gene: .; V gene: TRBV27; CDR3 protein: CASRISLGREQYF; CDR3 DNA: TGTGCCAGCAGGATATCCCTGGGGAGGGAGCAGTACTTC
J gene: TRBJ2-5; clone size: .; D gene: .; V gene: TRBV5-4; CDR3 protein: CASSYPGQKETQYF; CDR3 DNA: TGTGCCAGCAGTTATCCGGGACAAAAAGAGACCCAGTACTTC
J gene: TRBJ2-1; clone size: few; D gene: TRBD1; V gene: TRBV2; CDR3 protein: CASRGQGVLDEQFF; CDR3 DNA: TGTGCCAGCAGGGGACAGGGGGTCCTCGATGAGCAGTTCTTC
J gene: TRBJ2-1; clone size: .; D gene: TRBD2; V gene: TRBV27; CDR3 protein: CASSLMGLAGVNEQFF; CDR3 DNA: TGTGCCAGCAGTTTAATGGGACTAGCGGGAGTCAATGAGCAGTTCTTC
J gene: TRBJ1-3; clone size: .; D gene: .; V gene: TRBV9; CDR3 protein: CASSVGLGNTIYF; CDR3 DNA: TGTGCCAGCAGCGTAGGACTTGGAAACACCATATATTTT
J gene: TRBJ2-3; clone size: .; D gene: TRBD2; V gene: TRBV6-5; CDR3 protein: CASSSGKDLDTQYF; CDR3 DNA: TGTGCCAGCAGTAGCGGGAAAGACTTGGATACGCAGTATTTT
J gene: TRBJ2-7; clone size: .; D gene: TRBD2; V gene: TRBV7-2; CDR3 protein: CASSLDGGSPRYEQYF; CDR3 DNA: TGTGCCAGCAGCTTAGACGGCGGGAGCCCCCGCTACGAGCAGTACTTC
J gene: TRBJ1-5; clone size: .; D gene: TRBD1; V gene: TRBV19; CDR3 protein: CASSDRGDLRSNQPQHF; CDR3 DNA: TGTGCCAGTAGTGACAGGGGCGATCTCCGTAGCAATCAGCCCCAGCATTTT